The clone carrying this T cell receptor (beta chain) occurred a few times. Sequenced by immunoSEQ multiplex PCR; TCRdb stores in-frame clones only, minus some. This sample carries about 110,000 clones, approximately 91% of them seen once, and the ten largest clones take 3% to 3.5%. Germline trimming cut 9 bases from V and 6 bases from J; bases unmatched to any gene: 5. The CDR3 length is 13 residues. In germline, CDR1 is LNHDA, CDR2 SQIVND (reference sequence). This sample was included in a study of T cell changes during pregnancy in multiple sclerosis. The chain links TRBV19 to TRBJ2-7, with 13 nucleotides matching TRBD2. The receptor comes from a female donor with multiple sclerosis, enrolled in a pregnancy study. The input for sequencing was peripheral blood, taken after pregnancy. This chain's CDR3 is CASGLAGEREQYF. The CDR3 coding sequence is TGTGCCAGCGGACTAGCGGGGGAACGCGAGCAGTACTTC.